This T cell receptor beta chain was documented in a study of cytomegalovirus exposure and HLA in healthy donors. The PCR made use of 60 Vbeta and 13 Jbeta primers. Data came from immunoSEQ multiplex PCR; TCRdb stores just in-frame clones and leaves some out. The sample has approximately 150,000 clones, roughly 75% seen once; the top ten hold about 4.9%. Study-level results: A missense variant in DCLRE1C was later tied to TCR beta V- and J-gene trimming.

The CDR3 extends over 15 amino acids. V lost 3 bases to trimming and J lost 7 bases; unmatched junction nucleotides: 6. The V gene's germline CDR1 is SGHAT and CDR2 FQNNGV. Comment on this clone: The antigen remains unidentified.

This chain links TRBV11-2 with TRBJ2-4; 10 nucleotides agree with TRBD2. The sample consisted of PBMCs. This clonotype was sampled from a male donor in good health and CMV-seronegative. The CDR3 DNA reads as TGTGCCAGCAGCTTTGCTAGCGGGAGTATGAACATTCAGTACTTC. Its protein is CASSFASGSMNIQYF.